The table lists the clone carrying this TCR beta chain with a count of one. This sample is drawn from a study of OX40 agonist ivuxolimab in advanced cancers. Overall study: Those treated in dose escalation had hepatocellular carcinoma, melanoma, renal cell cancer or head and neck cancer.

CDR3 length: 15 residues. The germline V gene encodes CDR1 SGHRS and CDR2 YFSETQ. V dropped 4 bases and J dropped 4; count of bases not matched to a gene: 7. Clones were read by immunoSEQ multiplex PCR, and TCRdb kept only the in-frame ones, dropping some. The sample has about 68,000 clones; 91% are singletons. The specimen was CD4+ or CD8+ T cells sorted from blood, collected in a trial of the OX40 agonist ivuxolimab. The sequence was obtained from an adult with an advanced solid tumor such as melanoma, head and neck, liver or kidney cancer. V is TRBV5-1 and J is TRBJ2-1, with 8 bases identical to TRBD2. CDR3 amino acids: CASSPLAGLYNEQFF. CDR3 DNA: TGCGCCAGCAGCCCTCTAGCGGGTCTTTACAATGAGCAGTTCTTC.